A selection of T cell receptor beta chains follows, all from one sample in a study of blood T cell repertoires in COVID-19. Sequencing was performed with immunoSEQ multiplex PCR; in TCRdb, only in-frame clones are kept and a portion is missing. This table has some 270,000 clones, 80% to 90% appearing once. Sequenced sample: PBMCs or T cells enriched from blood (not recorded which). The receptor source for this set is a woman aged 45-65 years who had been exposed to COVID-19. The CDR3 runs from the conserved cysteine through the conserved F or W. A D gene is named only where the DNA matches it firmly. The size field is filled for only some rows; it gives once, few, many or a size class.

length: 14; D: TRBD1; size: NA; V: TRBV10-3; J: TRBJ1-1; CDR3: CASTPQGLNTEAFF; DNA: TGTGCCTCCACCCCACAGGGGCTGAACACTGAAGCTTTCTTT
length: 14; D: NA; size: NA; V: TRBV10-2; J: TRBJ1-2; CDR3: CASSRKQVAYGYTF; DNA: TGCGCCAGCAGTCGAAAACAGGTCGCCTATGGCTACACCTTC
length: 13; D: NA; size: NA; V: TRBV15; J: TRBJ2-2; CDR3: CATNPTGDGELFF; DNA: TGTGCCACCAACCCAACAGGAGACGGGGAGCTGTTTTTT
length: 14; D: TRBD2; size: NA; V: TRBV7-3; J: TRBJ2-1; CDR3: CASSPGGSYNEQFF; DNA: TGTGCCAGCAGCCCGGGGGGCTCCTACAATGAGCAGTTCTTC
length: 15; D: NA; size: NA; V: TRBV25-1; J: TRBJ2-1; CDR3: CASSESGYPYNEQFF; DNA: TGTGCCAGCAGTGAATCCGGTTACCCTTACAATGAGCAGTTCTTC
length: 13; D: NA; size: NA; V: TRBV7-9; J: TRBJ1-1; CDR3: CASSLLSNTEAFF; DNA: TGTGCCAGCAGCTTATTATCGAACACTGAAGCTTTCTTT
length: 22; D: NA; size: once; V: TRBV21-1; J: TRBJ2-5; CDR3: CASSKGYAPRRPSDEVYETQYF; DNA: TGTGCCAGCAGCAAAGGATATGCACCCCGGCGTCCGTCCGACGAGGTGTATGAGACCCAGTACTTC
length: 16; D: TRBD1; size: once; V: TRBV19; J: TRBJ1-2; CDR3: CASSKGHRTGNYGYTF; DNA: TGTGCCAGTAGTAAAGGCCATCGGACAGGGAACTATGGCTACACCTTC
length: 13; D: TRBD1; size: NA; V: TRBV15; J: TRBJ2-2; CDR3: CATGRGLAGELFF; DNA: TGTGCCACCGGCAGGGGGCTGGCCGGGGAGCTGTTTTTT
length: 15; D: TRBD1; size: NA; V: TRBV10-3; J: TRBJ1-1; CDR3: CATAGTGIKDTEAFF; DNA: TGTGCCACAGCCGGGACAGGGATAAAGGACACTGAAGCTTTCTTT
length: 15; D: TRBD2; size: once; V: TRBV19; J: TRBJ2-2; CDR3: CASSIQAGFTGELFF; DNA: TGTGCCAGTAGTATACAAGCGGGGTTCACCGGGGAGCTGTTTTTT
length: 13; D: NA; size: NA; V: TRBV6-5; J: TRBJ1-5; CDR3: CASSDRFNQPQHF; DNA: TGTGCCAGCAGCGACAGATTCAATCAGCCCCAGCATTTT
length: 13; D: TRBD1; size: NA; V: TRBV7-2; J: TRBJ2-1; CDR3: CASTGGMLNEQFF; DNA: TGTGCCAGCACAGGGGGCATGTTAAATGAGCAGTTCTTC
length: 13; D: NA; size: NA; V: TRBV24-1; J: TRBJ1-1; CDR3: CATSDTGGTEAFF; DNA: TGTGCCACCAGTGATACCGGGGGCACTGAAGCTTTCTTT
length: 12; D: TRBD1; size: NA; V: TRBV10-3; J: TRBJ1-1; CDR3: CASRQGATEAFF; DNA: TGTGCCTCTAGACAGGGGGCTACTGAAGCTTTCTTT
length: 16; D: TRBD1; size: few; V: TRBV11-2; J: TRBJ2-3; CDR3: CASSLRGGAYEDTQYF; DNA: TGTGCCAGCAGCTTGAGAGGGGGCGCTTACGAAGATACGCAGTATTTT
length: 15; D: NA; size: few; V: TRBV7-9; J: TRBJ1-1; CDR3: CASSKDGQGNTEAFF; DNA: TGTGCCAGCAGCAAAGACGGACAAGGGAACACTGAAGCTTTCTTT
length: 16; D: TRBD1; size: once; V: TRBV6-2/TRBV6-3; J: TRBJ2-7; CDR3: CASSPRTGAITYEQYF; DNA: TGTGCCAGCAGTCCCCGGACAGGGGCGATTACCTACGAGCAGTACTTC
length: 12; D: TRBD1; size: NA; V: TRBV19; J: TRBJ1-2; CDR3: CASNDRGIGYTF; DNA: TGTGCCAGTAACGACAGGGGGATCGGCTACACCTTC
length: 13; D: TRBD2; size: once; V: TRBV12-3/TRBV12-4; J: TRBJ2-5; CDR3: CASRSSGGETQYF; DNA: TGTGCCAGCAGATCTAGCGGGGGAGAGACCCAGTACTTC
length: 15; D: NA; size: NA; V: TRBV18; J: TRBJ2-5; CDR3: CASSPRMGAPETQYF; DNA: TGTGCCAGCTCACCACGAATGGGGGCCCCAGAGACCCAGTACTTC
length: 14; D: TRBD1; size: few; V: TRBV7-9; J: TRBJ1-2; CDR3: CASSTGTDSYGYTF; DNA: TGTGCCAGCAGTACCGGGACAGATTCCTATGGCTACACCTTC
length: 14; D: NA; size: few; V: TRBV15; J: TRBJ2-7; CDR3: CATSREWGVAEQYF; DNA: TGTGCCACCAGCAGAGAATGGGGAGTGGCTGAGCAGTACTTC
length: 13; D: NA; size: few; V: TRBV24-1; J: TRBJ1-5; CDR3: CATSDSAGQPQHF; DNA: TGTGCCACCAGTGATAGTGCGGGTCAGCCCCAGCATTTT
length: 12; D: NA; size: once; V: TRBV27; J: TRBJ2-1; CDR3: CASSSGFNEQFF; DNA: TGTGCCAGCAGTTCTGGCTTCAATGAGCAGTTCTTC
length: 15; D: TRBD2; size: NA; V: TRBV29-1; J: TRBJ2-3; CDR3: CSVERTSGGTDTQYF; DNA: TGCAGCGTTGAACGGACTAGCGGGGGCACAGATACGCAGTATTTT
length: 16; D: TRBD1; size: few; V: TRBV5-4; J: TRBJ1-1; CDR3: CASSSFTGTGGTEAFF; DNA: TGTGCCAGCAGCTCATTTACCGGGACAGGGGGCACTGAAGCTTTCTTT
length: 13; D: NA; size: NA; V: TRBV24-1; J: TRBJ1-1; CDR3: CATSEGENTEAFF; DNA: TGTGCCACCAGTGAAGGGGAGAACACTGAAGCTTTCTTT
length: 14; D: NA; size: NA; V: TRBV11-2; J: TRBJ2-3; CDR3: CASSSLGGTDTQYF; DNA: TGTGCCAGCAGCTCGCTAGGGGGCACAGATACGCAGTATTTT
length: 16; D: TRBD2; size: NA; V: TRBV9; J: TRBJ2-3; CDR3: CASSSGLAGLTDTQYF; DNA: TGTGCCAGCAGCTCGGGACTAGCGGGGCTCACAGATACGCAGTATTTT
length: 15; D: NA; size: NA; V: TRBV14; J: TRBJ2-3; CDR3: CASSHLAASTDTQYF; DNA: TGTGCCAGCAGCCACTTAGCGGCTAGCACAGATACGCAGTATTTT
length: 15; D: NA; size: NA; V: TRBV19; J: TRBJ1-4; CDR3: CASSITLGAGEKLFF; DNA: TGTGCCAGTAGTATAACATTGGGGGCTGGGGAAAAACTGTTTTTT
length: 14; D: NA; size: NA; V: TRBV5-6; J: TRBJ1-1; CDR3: CASGGAGLNTEAFF; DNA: TGTGCCAGCGGGGGGGCAGGGTTGAACACTGAAGCTTTCTTT
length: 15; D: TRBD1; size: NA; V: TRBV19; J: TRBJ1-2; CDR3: CASSALQGHQGGYTF; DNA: TGTGCCAGTAGTGCGCTACAGGGGCATCAGGGTGGCTACACCTTC
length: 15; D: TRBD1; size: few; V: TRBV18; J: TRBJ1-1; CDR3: CASSLYQGADTEAFF; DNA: TGTGCCAGCTCACTGTATCAGGGGGCGGACACTGAAGCTTTCTTT
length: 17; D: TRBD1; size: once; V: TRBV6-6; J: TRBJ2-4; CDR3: CASSPGTGSLTKNIQYF; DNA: TGTGCCAGCAGTCCCGGGACAGGGAGCTTAACCAAAAACATTCAGTACTTC
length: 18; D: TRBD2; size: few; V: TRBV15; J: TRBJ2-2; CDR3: CATSRELGLALLAGELFF; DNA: TGTGCCACCAGCAGAGAGCTGGGACTAGCCCTCTTGGCCGGGGAGCTGTTTTTT
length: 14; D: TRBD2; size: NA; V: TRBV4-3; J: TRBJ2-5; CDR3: CASSLWTSAETQYF; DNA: TGCGCCAGCAGCCTGTGGACTAGCGCGGAGACCCAGTACTTC
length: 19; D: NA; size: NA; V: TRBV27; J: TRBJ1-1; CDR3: CASSYRRNTGKGMNTEAFF; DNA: TGTGCCAGCAGCTACCGGAGAAATACAGGGAAGGGCATGAACACTGAAGCTTTCTTT
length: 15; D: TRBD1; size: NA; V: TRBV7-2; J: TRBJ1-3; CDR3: CASSQWTGTGNTIYF; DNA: TGTGCCAGCAGCCAGTGGACAGGGACGGGAAACACCATATATTTT
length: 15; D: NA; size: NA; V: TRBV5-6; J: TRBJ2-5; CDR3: CASSLGPTTGGTQYF; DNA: TGTGCCAGCAGCTTGGGACCTACCACCGGGGGGACCCAGTACTTC
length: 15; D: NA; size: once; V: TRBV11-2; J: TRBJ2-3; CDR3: CASSVPGGLAVTQYF; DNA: TGTGCCAGCAGCGTCCCCGGGGGGCTAGCGGTGACGCAGTATTTT
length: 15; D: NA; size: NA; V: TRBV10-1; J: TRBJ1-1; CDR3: CASSESPLANTEAFF; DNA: TGCGCCAGCAGTGAGTCACCGTTGGCGAACACTGAAGCTTTCTTT
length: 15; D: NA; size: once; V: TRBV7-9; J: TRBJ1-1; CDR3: CASSLVRDIEFEAFF; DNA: TGTGCCAGCAGCTTAGTAAGGGACATTGAATTCGAAGCTTTCTTT
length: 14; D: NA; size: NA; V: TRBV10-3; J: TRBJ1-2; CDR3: CAISGGGSFYGYTF; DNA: TGTGCCATCAGTGGAGGTGGCAGTTTCTATGGCTACACCTTC
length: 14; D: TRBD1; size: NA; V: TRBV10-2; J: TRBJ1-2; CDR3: CASSESGTGGLYTF; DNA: TGCGCCAGCAGTGAGTCAGGGACAGGGGGCTTATACACCTTC
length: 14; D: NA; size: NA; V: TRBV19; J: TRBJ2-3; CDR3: CASSGGLFTDTQYF; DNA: TGTGCCAGTAGCGGGGGGCTATTCACAGATACGCAGTATTTT
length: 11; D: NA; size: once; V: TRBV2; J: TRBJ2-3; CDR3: CASSDREAQYF; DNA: TGTGCCAGCAGTGATAGGGAGGCGCAGTATTTT
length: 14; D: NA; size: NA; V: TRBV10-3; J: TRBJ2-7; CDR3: CAISWDSLTDEQYF; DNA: TGTGCCATCAGCTGGGACTCACTCACCGACGAGCAGTACTTC